This TCR beta chain was sequenced for a study of cytomegalovirus exposure and HLA in healthy donors. Overall study findings and caveats: Reports credit the classifier with highly specific, highly sensitive diagnosis of cytomegalovirus status. CMV antigen specificity of three CMV-associated chains was confirmed in vitro. Rarity marked most TCR sequences, yet some public TCRs occurred in many donors.

Profiling relied on immunoSEQ multiplex PCR, and the TCRdb table lists in-frame clones only, not all of them. The data contain over 200,000 clones, about 86% of them singletons. It was the approximately 120-subject validation cohort, separate from the approximately 680-subject first cohort, to which the donors belonged. The CDR3 totals 16 residues. J lost 7 bases, V lost 4 bases, and 9 bases had no gene match. CDR1 and CDR2 from the germline V gene are ENHRY and SYGVKD. On this clone itself: The antigen is not known.

This clonotype was sampled from a woman between 18 and 29 years old in good health and CMV-seronegative. Sequenced material: PBMCs. J is TRBJ2-1 and V is TRBV10-3; 11 nucleotides agree with TRBD2. The CDR3 here is CAISAILAGDANEQFF. Here the CDR3 DNA reads TGTGCCATCAGTGCGATACTAGCGGGAGATGCAAATGAGCAGTTCTTC.